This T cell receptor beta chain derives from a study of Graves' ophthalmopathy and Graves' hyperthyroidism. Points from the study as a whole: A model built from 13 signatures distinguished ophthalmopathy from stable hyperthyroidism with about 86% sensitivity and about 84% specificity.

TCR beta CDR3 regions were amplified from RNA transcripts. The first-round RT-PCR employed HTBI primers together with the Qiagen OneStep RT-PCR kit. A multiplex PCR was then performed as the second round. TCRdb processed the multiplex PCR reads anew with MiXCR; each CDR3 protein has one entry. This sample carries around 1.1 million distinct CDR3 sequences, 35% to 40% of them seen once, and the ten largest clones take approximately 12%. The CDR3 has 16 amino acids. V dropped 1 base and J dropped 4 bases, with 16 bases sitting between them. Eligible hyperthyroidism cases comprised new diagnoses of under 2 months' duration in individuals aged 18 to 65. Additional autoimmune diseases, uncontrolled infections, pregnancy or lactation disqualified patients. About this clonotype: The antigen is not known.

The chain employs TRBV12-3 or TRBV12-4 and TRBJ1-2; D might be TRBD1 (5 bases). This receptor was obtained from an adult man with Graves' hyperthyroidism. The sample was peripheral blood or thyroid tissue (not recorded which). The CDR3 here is CASSLEGTGKIYGYTF. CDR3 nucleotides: TGTGCCAGCAGTTTAGAGGGGACCGGGAAGATCTATGGCTACACCTTC.